This entry features one T cell receptor (beta chain) sequence. Its antigen is currently unknown. TCRdb ran MiXCR on the reads and lists one entry per CDR3 protein. The sample has about 260,000 distinct CDR3 sequences, approximately 9.1% seen once; the top ten hold roughly 15%. V was clipped by 7 bases and J by 4 bases; unmatched bases: 5. Germline-derived CDR1 and CDR2 are MDHEN and SYDVKM. The CDR3 sequence is 15 residues long. These data are taken from a study of T cell repertoires in cytomegalovirus infection. Study details: CMV infection and matching HLA type were both indicated by public TCR beta signatures. Findings and limits, study-wide: Cumulated frequencies of public TCR beta families served to identify carriers of CMV plus the relevant HLA. HLA-C-restricted CMV-specific TCR beta clonotypes were dominant in the ex vivo response.

The receptor was derived from a human donor in good health (CMV status not recorded). Some clones in this sample may be carry-over from other donors' samples. Sequencing was performed on PBMCs. The chain links TRBV28 to TRBJ2-1; TRBD2 matches 12 bases. CDR3 sequence (DNA): TGTGCCAGCAACCGACTAGCGGGGGCATACAATGAGCAGTTCTTC. This sequence encodes CASNRLAGAYNEQFF. Combining the CDR3 with reference TRBV28 and TRBJ2-1 gives the whole variable domain DVKVTQSSRYLVKRTGEKVFLECVQDMDHENMFWYRQDPGLGLRLIYFSYDVKMKEKGDIPEGYSVSREKKERFSLILESASTNQTSMYLCASNRLAGAYNEQFFGPGTRLTVL.